Shown below are 23 T cell receptor beta chains from a single sample sequenced in a study of spatial heterogeneity in lung cancer. Time point described: sample taken at primary tumor resection. TCRdb re-analysed the 5' RACE reads in MiXCR, keeping a single row per CDR3 protein. The repertoire consists of around 11,000 distinct CDR3 sequences, with 6% to 7% occurring once and the leading ten covering roughly 27%. This sample comprised normal lung tissue next to the tumor, obtained at surgery. These receptors all come from a male donor with early-stage non-small cell lung cancer.

This clonotype was recorded many times. The chain joins TRBV6-6 to TRBJ2-1, with D possibly called TRBD1 or TRBD2 (5 bases each). CDR1 and CDR2 from the germline V gene are MNHNY and SVGAGI (reference sequence). V lost 6 bases to trimming and J lost 2 bases, with 8 bases between them. The CDR3 consists of 13 residues. For the CDR3, the DNA is TGTGCCAGCAGCGGGGCCACCTACAATGAGCAGTTCTTC. It is translated as CASSGATYNEQFF.

This clonotype was seen at least ten times. The chain recombines TRBV20-1 with TRBJ1-2; 7 bases match TRBD1. Germline V lookup: CDR1 DFQATT, CDR2 SNEGSKA (reference sequence). The CDR3 contains 14 residues. The V segment lost 6 bases and the J segment 8 bases; nucleotides outside the gene matches: 15. CDR3 in DNA: TGCAGTGCCGTGACAGGGCCGGGAATAGGGGGCTACACCTTC. This sequence encodes CSAVTGPGIGGYTF.

The sample holds many counts of this clonotype. The chain joins TRBV2 to TRBJ2-1; D gene unclear. Germline-derived CDR1 and CDR2 are SNHLY and FYNNEI. The CDR3 consists of 15 residues. Trimming removed 5 bases from V and 2 bases from J, with 13 bases in between. This CDR3 is CASSPDELTYNEQFF. The CDR3 nucleotides are TGTGCCAGCAGTCCCGACGAATTGACCTACAATGAGCAGTTCTTC.

The rearrangement joins TRBV7-2 to TRBJ2-3; 9 bases match TRBD2. The CDR3 sequence is 12 residues long. Germline CDR1 and CDR2: SGHTA and FQGNSA. For the CDR3, the DNA is TGTAAGAAGGCTAGCGGGGACGCTACGCAGTATTTT. It encodes CKKASGDATQYF.

This clonotype was detected ten times or more. The chain recombines TRBV3-1 with TRBJ1-1; maybe TRBD1 (5 bases). The V gene lost 6 bases and the J gene lost 10 bases, with 12 bases spanning the gap. Germline V gene lookup returns CDR1 LGHDT and CDR2 YNNKEL (reference sequence). This CDR3 is 11 amino acids long. The CDR3 coding sequence is TGTGCCAGCAGGGGACTTAAGAGAGCTTTCTTT. Translation: CASRGLKRAFF.

Relative to its sample, this clonotype is medium-sized. The chain has TRBV11-2 and TRBJ2-1; D possibly corresponds to TRBD1 (6 bases). Deletions cut 2 bases from V and 6 bases from J, with 17 bases between. Looked up from germline, CDR1 is SGHAT and CDR2 is FQNNGV. The CDR3 spans 16 residues. CDR3 coding DNA: TGTGCCAGCAGCTTAACCGGGGCGGACAGTCGCAATGAGCAGTTCTTC. Encoded protein: CASSLTGADSRNEQFF.

The chain couples TRBV7-9 to TRBJ1-1; D is unresolved. The CDR3 runs 14 residues. Germline CDR1 SEHNR, CDR2 FQNEAQ (reference sequence). Trimming took off 5 bases at V and 0 bases at J, with 10 bases between the two ends. This chain's CDR3 is CASSADTLNTEAFF. The CDR3 nucleotides read TGTGCCAGCAGCGCCGACACGCTGAACACTGAAGCTTTCTTT.

This clonotype was picked up a small number of times. The V and J genes are TRBV20-1 and TRBJ1-1, with D tentatively TRBD1 (6 bases). V lost 0 bases to trimming and J lost 5 bases, with 19 bases between them. Germline V gives CDR1 DFQATT, CDR2 SNEGSKA (reference sequence). This CDR3 has 16 residues. Here the CDR3 DNA reads TGCAGTGCTAGAGACCAAGGTCCGGGGGGCTGGACTGAAGCTTTCTTT. As protein: CSARDQGPGGWTEAFF.

This clonotype was counted ten times or more. The chain couples TRBV7-2 to TRBJ2-1; no clear D gene. The V end lost 1 base, the J end lost 6 bases, and 13 bases lay between the germline ends. CDR1 SGHTA and CDR2 FQGNSA come from the germline V gene. The CDR3 consists of 15 residues. CDR3 nucleotides: TGTGCCAGCAGCTTAGTTTGGGCAGGCTTCAATGAGCAGTTCTTC. It is translated as CASSLVWAGFNEQFF.

This clonotype is labeled as medium-sized. This chain uses TRBV6-2 or TRBV6-3 with TRBJ1-1; D unresolved. Germline V gene data show CDR1 as MNHEY and CDR2 as SVGEGT. V lost 0 bases and J lost 4, with 9 bases in between. CDR3 length: 14 residues. The CDR3: CASSYSMSITEAFF. The CDR3 DNA is TGTGCCAGCAGTTACTCGATGTCTATCACTGAAGCTTTCTTT.

Many counts were recorded for this clonotype. This chain uses TRBV27 with TRBJ2-2; 10 positions match TRBD2. This CDR3 has 16 amino acids. Germline V lookup: CDR1 MNHEY, CDR2 SMNVEV (reference sequence). The V segment lost 6 bases and the J segment 5 bases; nucleotides outside the gene matches: 9. The CDR3 DNA follows: TGTGCCAGCAGAACTAGCGGGGAGGCTAATACCGGGGAGCTGTTTTTT. This translates into CASRTSGEANTGELFF.

On this clonotype: Given a much more abundant clone one base away, this may be a read error. This chain links TRBV15 with TRBJ1-2, with unresolved D. Trimming shortened V by 8 bases and J by 5 bases, and 18 bases separated the two germline ends. Germline V gene data show CDR1 as LNHNV and CDR2 as YYDKDF (reference sequence). This CDR3 has 14 amino acids. This chain's CDR3 is CATGTYPRAYGYTF. The CDR3 DNA sequence: TGTGCCACCGGCACCTACCCTAGGGCTTATGGCTACACCTTC.

This clonotype was observed at least ten times. The chain is built from TRBV24-1 and TRBJ1-1, with D maybe TRBD1 (5 bases). Deletions cut 7 bases from V and 6 bases from J, with 11 bases between. Per the germline V gene, CDR1 is KGHDR and CDR2 is SFDVKD. This CDR3 is 12 amino acids long. The CDR3 sequence is CATRGGVPEAFF. CDR3 nucleotide sequence: TGTGCCACCAGAGGAGGGGTGCCTGAAGCTTTCTTT.

The table lists this clonotype with many counts. The chain has TRBV28 and TRBJ2-5, with TRBD1 matching over 10 bases. V dropped 2 bases and J dropped 1; count of bases not matched to a gene: 7. This CDR3 comprises 17 residues. Germline V lookup: CDR1 MDHEN, CDR2 SYDVKM. CDR3 bases: TGTGCCAGCAGTTTAGCCGGGGACAGGGGCCTCCAAGAGACCCAGTACTTC. It specifies CASSLAGDRGLQETQYF.

There are many counts of this clonotype. The CDR3 region is CAWSGTGVEDTIYF. As DNA, the CDR3 is TGTGCCTGGAGTGGGACAGGGGTCGAAGACACCATATATTTT. The chain employs TRBV30 and TRBJ1-3; 9 nucleotides agree with TRBD1. The CDR3 extends over 14 amino acids. Per germline, CDR1 GTSNPN and CDR2 SVGIG (reference sequence). V gave up 1 base and J gave up 8 bases; unmatched junction bases: 6.

The rearrangement links TRBV19 to TRBJ1-5; a weak D match, TRBD1 (6 bases). Germline assignment: CDR1 LNHDA and CDR2 SQIVND (reference sequence). CDR3 length: 14 amino acids. Trimming took off 6 bases at V and 7 bases at J, with 16 bases between the two ends. The CDR3 protein is CASRIQGQRQPQHF. CDR3 sequence (DNA): TGTGCCAGTAGAATACAGGGACAACGCCAGCCCCAGCATTTT.

Many counts were recorded for this clonotype. This rearrangement joins TRBV7-2 to TRBJ2-5; TRBD2 aligns across 10 bases. The CDR3 has 15 residues. The V and J ends lost 1 base and 3 bases, in that order; junction bases with no gene match: 2. Germline values: CDR1 SGHTA, CDR2 FQGNSA. Written as DNA, the CDR3 is TGTGCCAGCAGCTTAGTTAGCGGGGGGAAAGAGACCCAGTACTTC. Its translation: CASSLVSGGKETQYF.

This clonotype showed up many times. The DNA for the CDR3 is TGTGCCAGCAGCGTAGCTGGGGACAATTCTTATGAGCAGTTCTTC. Its translation is CASSVAGDNSYEQFF. The V gene is TRBV9, the J gene TRBJ2-1; a possible D gene is TRBD1 (6 bases). Trimming cost V 0 bases and J 8 bases, with 15 bases left between them. Germline V CDR1 and CDR2: SGDLS, YYNGEE. The CDR3 consists of 15 residues.

This clonotype was counted between two and nine times. CDR3 nucleotide sequence: TGCGCCAGCAGCTCCGTACCGGGACTACAGACCTACGAGCAGTACTTC. It encodes CASSSVPGLQTYEQYF. V usage is TRBV5-1 and J usage is TRBJ2-7, with TRBD2 matching over 7 bases. Germline CDR1 and CDR2: SGHRS and YFSETQ. The J segment lost 2 bases and the V segment lost 3 bases, leaving 11 bases of the junction unmatched. This CDR3 is 16 amino acids long.

This clonotype is medium-sized (0.01 to 0.1%) within its sample. V is TRBV2 and J is TRBJ1-1; 7 bases fit TRBD1. The V gene's germline CDR1 is SNHLY and CDR2 FYNNEI. The CDR3 totals 12 residues. After removal of 8 bases from V and 11 bases from J, the junction contained 11 bases not matched to a gene. The CDR3 coding sequence is TGTGCCAGCTTTACAGGGGCTTCCCCGGCTTTCTTT. This translates into CASFTGASPAFF.

The rearrangement joins TRBV27 to TRBJ1-1, with 7 bases lining up with TRBD1. CDR3 length: 15 amino acids. V was pared by 5 bases and J by 11 bases, with 17 bases of the junction left unmatched. Germline assignment: CDR1 MNHEY and CDR2 SMNVEV (reference sequence). The CDR3 bases are TGTGCCAGCAGTCCACAGACAGGGCGGGGAGTGGTCGCTTTCTTT. Protein: CASSPQTGRGVVAFF.

This clonotype was seen repeatedly, ten times or more. The chain carries TRBV29-1 and TRBJ2-6; TRBD1 matches at 7 bases. The CDR3 sequence is 14 residues long. With V trimmed by 6 bases and J by 9 bases, 11 bases remained unmatched. Germline-derived CDR1 and CDR2 are SQVTM and ANQGSEA. The CDR3 sequence: CSVIRTGRDNVLTF. CDR3 sequence (DNA): TGCAGCGTGATCCGGACAGGCAGAGACAACGTCCTGACTTTC.

This clonotype was seen at least ten times. The rearrangement links TRBV9 to TRBJ1-3; D is undetermined. V lost 4 bases and J 4 bases, leaving 12 bases between the germline ends. This CDR3 is 14 amino acids long. The germline V gene encodes CDR1 SGDLS and CDR2 YYNGEE. CDR3 amino acids: CASSPLTEGNTIYF. The CDR3 region has the DNA TGTGCCAGCAGCCCCCTCACAGAAGGAAACACCATATATTTT.